This TCR beta chain was found in a study of Graves' ophthalmopathy and Graves' hyperthyroidism (dated by TCRdb to the late 2010s). The study in broad terms: Peripheral blood samples were taken at the time of initial diagnosis, before any treatment was given. In total, 135 blood samples were TCR-sequenced: 40 to 45 ophthalmopathy, some 75 hyperthyroidism and roughly 17 hyperthyroidism-to-ophthalmopathy patients. To explore V-J signatures that separate ophthalmopathy from hyperthyroidism, a discovery set of 95 to 100 patients was enrolled, consisting of roughly 45 with ophthalmopathy and roughly 60 with stable hyperthyroidism. An independent validation cohort was composed of about 20 hyperthyroidism patients and 17 patients who later progressed from hyperthyroidism to ophthalmopathy. T-cell repertoires of thyroid tissue and blood were compared in over five hyperthyroidism patients. TCR beta repertoire signatures were used to distinguish Graves' ophthalmopathy from Graves' hyperthyroidism and to predict progression to ophthalmopathy. Following sampling, methimazole starting at 30 mg daily was administered to hyperthyroidism patients, and high-dose intravenous methylprednisolone was administered to ophthalmopathy patients. Overall study results and their limits: In validation, the model predicted ophthalmopathy progression with about 70% sensitivity and 72.22% specificity; approximately 12 predicted patients were CT-confirmed with GO in a median of approximately 6.5 months. Sample size was not predetermined statistically, and investigators were not blinded to group allocation. In cross-validation, the 13-signature model distinguished ophthalmopathy from stable hyperthyroidism with 87.88% sensitivity and approximately 81% specificity, while in the test set the corresponding values were about 79% and 69%. Most expanded thyroid clonotypes with a frequency above 0.001 also appeared in blood, which suggests that blood repertoires may reflect the immune response in the thyroid.

TCR beta CDR3 regions were amplified from RNA transcripts for repertoire sequencing. A first-round RT-PCR used HTBI primers with the Qiagen OneStep RT-PCR kit, followed by a second-round multiplex PCR, size selection and purification. Libraries were sequenced paired-end with 100 bp reads on an Illumina HiSeq2000. The study's own analysis went as follows. SOAPnuke was used for read processing, and reads with adapters, uncalled bases, a mean Phred below 15, or no exact constant-primer or identifier match were discarded. High-quality paired reads were merged with COPE v1.2.5. Clonotypes were defined as unique nucleotide sequences and were aligned to IMGT TRB V, D and J references using MiTCR v1.1. The analysis was limited to V-J combinations with a frequency above 0.0001, which together covered 99.2% of repertoires. For each V-J combination, a TCR clonal expansion and chaos score was defined as the ratio of F50 clonal expansion to chaos observed in the TCRdist matrix. Welch's t-statistics and random forest were used to narrow the features down to more than 10 V-J combinations, which were then fed into a naive Bayes classifier. The Morisita-Horn index was used to measure how similar the thyroid and blood repertoires were. TCRdb passed the public sequencing reads through fastp at Q25 and MiXCR, retaining productive beta sequences. Rows are unified per CDR3 protein, each entry keeping the most common DNA and genes. These V and J calls originate from TCRdb's pipeline instead of the authors' own analysis. This sample lists around 660,000 distinct CDR3 sequences; approximately 39% were detected once. The top ten clones comprise more than 3% of the sample.

Patients with ophthalmopathy had moderately to severely active disease, with a Clinical Activity Score of 3 or more, a NOSPECS grade of 4 or more, and a disease duration of less than 3 months. Patients were excluded if they had other autoimmune diseases, uncontrolled infections, pregnancy or lactation. Diagnosis relied on clinical symptoms, serum thyroxine, TRAb, thyroid ultrasound and orbital computed tomography. PBMCs were isolated from 7.5 to 10 ml of fresh peripheral blood by Ficoll-Paque density gradient centrifugation. Total RNA was extracted using Trizol reagent, and RNA quality was checked on an Agilent 2100 Bioanalyzer. The CDR3 starts with the cysteine, ends with the phenylalanine, and has 15 residues. Just the 45-base CDR3 DNA is kept, in frame starting at base 1. CDR1 and CDR2 are read off the germline V gene (reference sequence) as LNHDA and SQIVND. With respect to this clonotype: What antigen it recognizes has not been identified. A read error may account for a junction end that differs from germline.

The TCR sequence derives from an adult man with Graves' ophthalmopathy. This chain joins TRBV19 to TRBJ2-2; TRBD1 is perhaps the D gene, given 6 matching bases. Sequencing was carried out using peripheral blood. Here is the DNA: TGTGCCGGTAGTGGACCGGGACAGAACACCGGGGAGCTGTTTTTT. It translates to CAGSGPGQNTGELFF.